The clone carrying this T cell receptor beta chain was detected many times. TCR beta CDR3 regions were amplified from RNA. TCR CDR3 underwent first-round RT-PCR with the HTBI primer set. TCRdb recomputed calls from the multiplex PCR reads with MiXCR, one row per CDR3 protein. The sample consists of about 610,000 distinct CDR3 sequences, about 15% of them appearing once. The data derive from a study of T cells in Graves' hyperthyroidism and ophthalmopathy. Uncontrolled infection, other autoimmune disease, pregnancy or lactation excluded patients. On the basis of clinical symptoms, serum thyroxine and TRAb, thyroid ultrasound and orbital computed tomography, diagnoses were made. CDR3 size: 14 residues. Trimming removed 7 bases from V and 5 bases from J, with 18 bases in between.

The TCR sequence derives from a woman between 35 and 50 years old with Graves' ophthalmopathy. The sample consisted of blood. The V gene is TRBV12-3 or TRBV12-4, the J gene TRBJ2-7; TRBD2 might be the D (5 bases). DNA for the CDR3: TGTGCCAGCAACCTTGAACCTAGCATCCACGAGCAGTACTTC. It is translated as CASNLEPSIHEQYF.